The T cell receptor beta chain described here comes from a study of blood T cell repertoires in COVID-19. Study as a whole: The samples span acute and convalescent COVID-19 from the United States, Italy and Spain. PBMCs, B-cell-depleted T cells, or T cells provided the cDNA or gDNA that made up the material.

As processed by the authors: Quantification of nucleated cells was approximated via reference gene primer amplification. Method: immunoSEQ multiplex PCR; TCRdb's copy keeps in-frame clones and lacks some. The V and J calls and the clone size are those of that table, but D and trimming were determined from the DNA. The repertoire has roughly 250,000 clones, approximately 83% of them found once; the top ten carry 4.4%. CDR3 size: 18 residues. The V and J genes are TRBV21-1 and TRBJ2-4; TRBD1, the table's D call, lacks a check against the DNA. TRBV21-1 is a known pseudogene. The clonotype was recovered from a man aged 45 to 65 with active or convalescent COVID-19. Sample: peripheral blood. CDR3 nucleotide sequence: TGTGCCAGCAGCGCTTACTGGAACAGGGATCTTGTCAAAAACATTCAGTACTTC. As protein: CASSAYWNRDLVKNIQYF.